Presented here are 26 T cell receptor beta chains from one specimen sequenced in a study of T cell repertoires in cytomegalovirus infection. These receptors have no known antigen. TCRdb ran MiXCR on the reads and lists one entry per CDR3 protein. This table holds tens of thousands of distinct CDR3 sequences, roughly 20% found once. Sequencing used CD8+ T cells from cultured PBMCs, obtained from culture after CMV antigen stimulation. These receptors all come from a human donor in good health (CMV status not recorded). Some clones in this sample may be carry-over from other donors' samples.

Only a few counts were recorded for this clonotype. The rearrangement links TRBV27 to TRBJ2-3; weak D call: TRBD2 (5 bases). Germline assignment: CDR1 MNHEY and CDR2 SMNVEV (reference sequence). With 2 bases removed from V and 0 bases from J, the gap between germline ends came to 15 bases. This CDR3 has 17 residues. The CDR3 reads CASSLTRPPGSTDTQYF. CDR3 nucleotides: TGTGCCAGCAGTTTAACTAGACCCCCCGGAAGCACAGATACGCAGTATTTT.

This clonotype was seen a few times. The chain recombines TRBV7-8 with TRBJ1-1; 11 bases are shared with TRBD1. This CDR3 comprises 15 residues. From germline, CDR1 is SGHVS and CDR2 FQNEAQ. The V and J ends lost 5 bases and 5 bases, in that order; junction bases with no gene match: 7. The CDR3 bases are TGTGCCAGCAGCAGACGGGACAGGGGGAGGACTGAAGCTTTCTTT. This codes for CASSRRDRGRTEAFF.

This clonotype was found a few times. This chain links TRBV7-2 with TRBJ1-4; D gene unclear. Germline CDR1 and CDR2: SGHTA and FQGNSA. This CDR3 is 14 amino acids long. V was trimmed by 5 bases and J by 6 bases, leaving 13 bases between them. DNA for the CDR3: TGTGCCAGCAGCCAATCGACGATCGATGAAAAACTGTTTTTT. The encoded protein is CASSQSTIDEKLFF.

Judged by abundance, this clonotype is medium-sized. The chain combines TRBV7-9 with TRBJ2-7; TRBD2 might be the D (7 bases). V was clipped by 5 bases and J by 3 bases, with 17 bases between them. This CDR3 spans 15 amino acids. Germline V gene sequence: CDR1 SEHNR, CDR2 FQNEAQ (reference sequence). Here the CDR3 reads CASSGLGGASYEQYF. The CDR3 nucleotides are TGTGCCAGCAGCGGTTTGGGGGGGGCCAGCTACGAGCAGTACTTC.

This chain uses TRBV12-3 or TRBV12-4 with TRBJ2-3; TRBD2 agrees at 8 bases. V shed 6 bases and J 2 bases; nucleotides not matched to a gene: 7. CDR3 size: 15 residues. The CDR3 bases are TGTGCCAGCAGACTTCGAGCGGGGGACACAGATACGCAGTATTTT. Translating gives CASRLRAGDTDTQYF.

The CDR3 protein is CSARVGEGSETQYF. The CDR3 coding sequence is TGCAGTGCTAGAGTGGGTGAGGGATCAGAGACCCAGTACTTC. This chain connects TRBV20-1 to TRBJ2-5; possibly TRBD2 for D (5 bases). V gave up 1 base and J gave up 4 bases, with 13 bases separating them. CDR1 and CDR2 from the germline V gene are DFQATT and SNEGSKA (reference sequence). There are 14 residues in the CDR3.

This clonotype came up many times. The V gene is TRBV11-2, the J gene TRBJ2-3, with D uncertain. The germline gives CDR1 SGHAT, CDR2 FQNNGV. The CDR3 sequence is 16 residues long. Trimming pared 2 bases from V and 0 bases from J, leaving 12 bases between. This CDR3 is CASSLPSKPSTDTQYF. The CDR3 nucleotides are TGTGCCAGCAGCTTACCTAGTAAGCCCAGCACAGATACGCAGTATTTT. The whole variable domain, filled in from reference TRBV11-2 and TRBJ2-3, reads EAGVAQSPRYKIIEKRQSVAFWCNPISGHATLYWYQQILGQGPKLLIQFQNNGVVDDSQLPKDRFSAERLKGVDSTLKIQPAKLEDSAVYLCASSLPSKPSTDTQYFGPGTRLTVL.

This chain uses TRBV2 with TRBJ2-1; D is uncertain. The CDR3 extends over 17 amino acids. Germline V gene lookup returns CDR1 SNHLY and CDR2 FYNNEI. V lost 1 base and J lost 0, with 13 bases in between. CDR3 DNA sequence: TGTGCCAGCAGTGAAGGCCAGGTGGTCCCCTCCTACAATGAGCAGTTCTTC. As protein: CASSEGQVVPSYNEQFF.

This clonotype is a singleton in its sample. This chain uses TRBV7-6 with TRBJ2-7; 11 nucleotides align to TRBD1. Germline V gives CDR1 SGHVS, CDR2 FNYEAQ. The CDR3 has 14 residues. J was trimmed by 12 bases and V by 1 base; bases with no gene match: 8. In DNA form, the CDR3 reads TGTGCCAGCAGCTTAGAGGACAGGGGGCGCCTCTTGTACTTC. Its translation is CASSLEDRGRLLYF.

This clonotype was seen a few times. The chain links TRBV30 to TRBJ1-1; D not resolved. V gave up 6 bases and J gave up 4 bases, with 12 bases separating them. Looked up from germline, CDR1 is GTSNPN and CDR2 is SVGIG (reference sequence). This CDR3 has 12 residues. The CDR3 reads CACSAYGTEAFF. The CDR3 DNA follows: TGTGCCTGTAGCGCTTATGGCACTGAAGCTTTCTTT.

Comments on this clonotype: This may be a read error: a much more frequent sequence differs by one nucleotide. The chain has TRBV5-5 and TRBJ2-7; TRBD2 agrees at 7 bases. The V segment lost 4 bases and the J segment 2 bases; nucleotides outside the gene matches: 6. CDR1 and CDR2 (germline): SGHKS, YYEKEE (reference sequence). CDR3 length equals 14 residues. In DNA form, the CDR3 reads TGTGCCAGCAGCCCCTGGGAGGGGACCTACGAGCAGTACTTC. Amino acid sequence: CASSPWEGTYEQYF.

This clonotype has only a few counts. This chain joins TRBV4-1 and TRBJ1-5; D is ambiguous. The CDR3 is made up of 15 amino acids. Germline V lookup: CDR1 MGHRA, CDR2 YSYEKL. V was shortened by 2 bases and J by 0 bases, with 8 bases between the two germline ends. CDR3 coding DNA: TGCGCCAGCAGCCAACCCGGTTATAGCAATCAGCCCCAGCATTTT. It yields the protein CASSQPGYSNQPQHF.

This clonotype came up a few times. V and J are TRBV9 and TRBJ1-3; D gene unclear. Germline assignment: CDR1 SGDLS and CDR2 YYNGEE. This CDR3 has 16 residues. V was cut by 0 bases and J by 0 bases, with 10 bases left in between. The CDR3 DNA follows: TGTGCCAGCAGCGTAGAAGCAGGCATCTCTGGAAACACCATATATTTT. Residues: CASSVEAGISGNTIYF.

The chain recombines TRBV7-9 with TRBJ2-7; 9 bases are a match to TRBD1. CDR3 length: 13 residues. V lost 11 bases, J lost 3 bases, and 8 bases stayed unmatched. The germline V gene encodes CDR1 SEHNR and CDR2 FQNEAQ (reference sequence). In DNA, the CDR3 is TGTGCCGGGGGTCGGGGACAGGGCTACGAGCAGTACTTC. Translating it yields CAGGRGQGYEQYF. Drawing the rest from reference TRBV7-9 and TRBJ2-7, the complete variable domain is DTGVSQNPRHKITKRGQNVTFRCDPISEHNRLYWYRQTLGQGPEFLTYFQNEAQLEKSRLLSDRFSAERPKGSFSTLEIQRTEQGDSAMYLCAGGRGQGYEQYFGPGTRLTVT.

This clonotype was seen ten or more times. The rearrangement joins TRBV4-3 to TRBJ2-7; D unclear. The CDR3 is made up of 15 amino acids. Between the trimmed V and J ends, which lost 1 base and 2 bases, there was a span of 12 bases. Germline CDR1 LGHNA, CDR2 YSLEER. In DNA form, the CDR3 reads TGCGCCAGCAGCCAAGGCGACGGTAACCCCTACGAGCAGTACTTC. It is translated as CASSQGDGNPYEQYF.

The V and J genes are TRBV20-1 and TRBJ2-7; TRBD1 matches 9 bases. The CDR3 loop spans 14 amino acids. Germline lookup yields CDR1 DFQATT and CDR2 SNEGSKA (reference sequence). The J segment lost 2 bases and the V segment lost 2 bases, leaving 4 bases of the junction unmatched. CDR3 loop: CSARRTGVPYEQYF. As DNA, the CDR3 is TGCAGTGCTAGAAGGACAGGGGTCCCCTACGAGCAGTACTTC.

In its sample, this clonotype was seen a few times. The chain couples TRBV12-3 or TRBV12-4 to TRBJ1-1; D possibly corresponds to TRBD1 (5 bases). CDR3 length equals 14 residues. With 7 bases removed from V and 1 base from J, the gap between germline ends came to 13 bases. In DNA form, the CDR3 reads TGTGCCAGCACCCCGGGGGGTGGGAACACTGAAGCTTTCTTT. Translating it yields CASTPGGGNTEAFF.

This chain joins TRBV27 and TRBJ2-7, with D perhaps TRBD1 (5 bases). V was trimmed by 5 bases and J by 1 base, leaving 15 bases between them. CDR1 and CDR2 from the germline V gene are MNHEY and SMNVEV (reference sequence). This CDR3 has 15 amino acids. CDR3 bases: TGTGCCAGCAGTCATCAGGGAAGTACATCCTACGAGCAGTACTTC. Protein sequence: CASSHQGSTSYEQYF.

This chain connects TRBV7-2 to TRBJ2-1; D remains ambiguous. Germline V gives CDR1 SGHTA, CDR2 FQGNSA. This CDR3 is built from 15 residues. Deletions cut 4 bases from V and 0 bases from J, with 10 bases between. The CDR3 is CASSWELSSYNEQFF. CDR3 bases: TGTGCCAGCAGCTGGGAACTAAGCTCCTACAATGAGCAGTTCTTC.

The V call is TRBV4-3, the J call TRBJ2-3; D is possibly TRBD1 (6 bases). The germline gives CDR1 LGHNA, CDR2 YSLEER. V shed 4 bases and J shed 6 bases, with 23 bases lying between them. The CDR3 runs to 17 residues. The chain's CDR3 is CASSLQTGFSALDTQYF. CDR3 nucleotide sequence: TGCGCCAGCAGCCTTCAAACAGGGTTTAGTGCATTGGATACGCAGTATTTT.

This rearrangement joins TRBV7-9 to TRBJ2-7; 8 bases align to TRBD1. Germline CDR1 SEHNR, CDR2 FQNEAQ (reference sequence). The trim removed 1 base at V and 2 bases at J, leaving 4 bases unmatched. CDR3 length equals 15 residues. The CDR3 is CASSLETGAAYEQYF. CDR3 DNA sequence: TGTGCCAGCAGCTTAGAGACAGGGGCGGCCTACGAGCAGTACTTC. Looking up the rest from reference TRBV7-9 and TRBJ2-7 gives the full variable domain: DTGVSQNPRHKITKRGQNVTFRCDPISEHNRLYWYRQTLGQGPEFLTYFQNEAQLEKSRLLSDRFSAERPKGSFSTLEIQRTEQGDSAMYLCASSLETGAAYEQYFGPGTRLTVT.

The chain combines TRBV12-3 or TRBV12-4 with TRBJ2-7; D is undetermined. V was pared by 5 bases and J by 0 bases, with 8 bases between. CDR3 length: 13 residues. CDR3 amino acids: CASSPLLSYEQYF. CDR3 nucleotides: TGTGCCAGCAGTCCGCTACTCTCCTACGAGCAGTACTTC.

This chain links TRBV7-8 with TRBJ1-1, with a possible D match to TRBD1 (5 bases). V shed 1 base and J shed 4 bases, with 7 bases lying between them. Germline values: CDR1 SGHVS, CDR2 FQNEAQ. The CDR3 is 13 residues long. The CDR3 sequence is CASSLGQGTEAFF. CDR3 DNA: TGTGCCAGCAGCTTAGGGCAGGGCACTGAAGCTTTCTTT.

This chain links TRBV12-3 or TRBV12-4 with TRBJ2-7, with D possibly matching TRBD2 (6 bases). The CDR3 has 14 amino acids. The V and J ends lost 5 bases and 2 bases respectively, with 13 bases between them. This chain's CDR3 is CASSPRRGPYEQYF. The CDR3 DNA is TGTGCCAGCAGTCCCAGGCGGGGACCCTACGAGCAGTACTTC.

The table lists this clonotype with a few counts. The chain links TRBV4-1 to TRBJ1-4; TRBD1 matches 8 bases. CDR1 and CDR2 (germline): MGHRA, YSYEKL. The V segment lost 0 bases and the J segment 6 bases; nucleotides outside the gene matches: 3. The CDR3 totals 15 residues. The CDR3 reads CASSQEGQEYEKLFF. The DNA for the CDR3 is TGCGCCAGCAGCCAAGAGGGACAGGAGTATGAAAAACTGTTTTTT.

The chain has TRBV4-2 and TRBJ2-7; the D is unclear. The CDR3 sequence is 14 residues long. Germline V gene lookup returns CDR1 LGHNA and CDR2 YNFKEQ. V was cut by 4 bases and J by 6 bases, with 16 bases left in between. CDR3 nucleotide sequence: TGTGCCAGCAGCCCCTCTACAATGCTCGGCGAGCAGTACTTC. Its translation: CASSPSTMLGEQYF.